Here is one TCR beta chain with its context. Germline V gene data show CDR1 as SGHRS and CDR2 as YFSETQ. The CDR3 is 14 residues long. V was cut by 7 bases and J by 2 bases, with 12 bases left in between. This sample stems from a study of blood T cell repertoires in COVID-19. Clones were sequenced by immunoSEQ multiplex PCR, and TCRdb holds only the in-frame ones, with some missing. The sample contains around 200,000 clones, approximately 83% of which appear only once. The sequence was collected from a man aged 55-75 years with acute or convalescent COVID-19. The sequenced sample was peripheral blood. The chain links TRBV5-1 to TRBJ1-4; a possible D gene is TRBD1 (5 bases). DNA of the CDR3: TGCGCCAGCCGGCCAGGGAACACTAATGAAAAACTGTTTTTT. It encodes CASRPGNTNEKLFF.